These T cell receptor beta chains were read from a single sample in a study of cytomegalovirus exposure and HLA in healthy donors. Some clones are missing from TCRdb's copy, which holds only in-frame ones; the method was immunoSEQ multiplex PCR. The sample contains 75,000 or so clones, 60% to 75% of which appear only once. The sequencing sample was made of PBMCs. All receptors come from a man in his forties or fifties in good health and CMV-seropositive. The conserved cysteine and the conserved F or W are not part of the CDR3 here. Each record gives: CDR3 protein, V gene, D gene, clone size, J gene. The D gene is left open where the match is weak. Size is stated for part of the rows, as once, few or many counts, or as a class when the clone is expanded.

ASTTGHSNYEQY | TRBV7-2 | NA | NA | TRBJ2-7
ASSETGAYSPLH | TRBV6-1 | TRBD1 | NA | TRBJ1-6
ASSYSSWGLEQY | TRBV6-5 | NA | once | TRBJ2-7
ASSQRKQGHPEAF | TRBV4-1 | TRBD1 | NA | TRBJ1-1
ASSEARGLTYEQY | TRBV2 | NA | NA | TRBJ2-7
AGSRTGANSPLH | TRBV6-1 | TRBD1 | few | TRBJ1-6
ASSVPQGAQAGANVLT | TRBV5-4 | TRBD1 | few | TRBJ2-6
ASGSPPGHSMNTEAF | TRBV12-5 | NA | NA | TRBJ1-1
ASSYGRTGETQY | TRBV11-1 | NA | NA | TRBJ2-5
ASSTETYEQY | TRBV2 | NA | few | TRBJ2-7
AWTPLRTSGLMNTQY | TRBV30 | TRBD2 | NA | TRBJ2-3
ASSPMTGAGNTIY | TRBV18 | TRBD1 | NA | TRBJ1-3
ASSLTGSNQPQH | TRBV5-1 | NA | few | TRBJ1-5
ATSRGLYGYT | TRBV15 | NA | NA | TRBJ1-2
ASDGTGREKLF | TRBV6-1 | TRBD1 | NA | TRBJ1-4
ASRPDRGRRTEAF | TRBV10-2 | TRBD1 | NA | TRBJ1-1
ASSLPGQGLAKNIQY | TRBV28 | TRBD1 | NA | TRBJ2-4
ASSEFGTVTGDLRRSPLH | TRBV6-1 | TRBD1 | NA | TRBJ1-6
ASSELRALPDSPLH | TRBV25-1 | NA | NA | TRBJ1-6
ASSYSSDSYEQY | TRBV6-6 | NA | few | NA
ASSLEPGTNQPQH | TRBV5-5 | NA | NA | TRBJ1-5
ASSQVLTAYGYT | TRBV4-1 | NA | NA | TRBJ1-2
SVEGTGTDGYT | TRBV29-1 | TRBD1 | NA | TRBJ1-2
ASSVDSGAGETQY | TRBV9 | NA | NA | TRBJ2-5
ARSLNPPGKGDFYSNQPQH | TRBV5-3 | NA | NA | TRBJ1-5
ASSFRGGGDTQY | TRBV5-1 | NA | NA | TRBJ2-3
ASSFSGADTEAF | TRBV5-4 | NA | NA | TRBJ1-1
ASSFLTSGQETQY | TRBV5-1 | TRBD2 | NA | TRBJ2-5
ASSPGPRTDTQY | TRBV9 | NA | NA | TRBJ2-3
ASSMPTGQGYT | TRBV19 | NA | few | TRBJ1-2
ASSQEGAGYT | TRBV19 | NA | NA | TRBJ1-2
ASSGSGGSGELF | TRBV7-3 | TRBD2 | NA | TRBJ2-2
ASSLSAGMNTEAF | TRBV27 | NA | NA | TRBJ1-1
ASSQDERGGAEAF | TRBV4-1 | NA | NA | TRBJ1-1
ASRDTSGGAETQY | TRBV6-1 | TRBD2 | NA | TRBJ2-5
ASSHQLPSGGNEQF | TRBV14 | TRBD2 | NA | TRBJ2-1
ASSRAGGSVYNEQF | TRBV19 | TRBD2 | NA | TRBJ2-1
ASNPGRSYNSPLH | TRBV6-1 | NA | NA | TRBJ1-6
ASSPFGQGAGETQH | TRBV19 | NA | NA | TRBJ2-5
ASSLAPSGGQETQY | TRBV7-2 | TRBD2 | NA | TRBJ2-5
ASSSNGLYSNQPQH | TRBV7-8 | NA | few | TRBJ1-5
ASSVGTGKNIQY | TRBV7-2 | TRBD1 | NA | TRBJ2-4
ASAGGPGNEQF | TRBV11-2 | TRBD2 | NA | TRBJ2-1
ASSLNGQGYTIY | TRBV5-1 | TRBD1 | NA | TRBJ1-3
ASSPTGAGYTGELF | TRBV28 | NA | few | TRBJ2-2
AWINRGLSGNTIY | TRBV30 | TRBD1 | NA | TRBJ1-3
AWDRRRDTEAF | TRBV30 | NA | NA | TRBJ1-1
ASSVWGGLSDDEQY | TRBV2 | NA | NA | NA
ASQVGTATYDEQF | TRBV5-1 | TRBD1 | NA | TRBJ2-1
ASTRQGKTGYEQY | TRBV6-5 | TRBD1 | NA | TRBJ2-7
ASSAGSPGQLNSPLH | TRBV25-1 | TRBD1 | NA | TRBJ1-6
ASGAKQRGLPGELF | TRBV6-6 | TRBD2 | NA | TRBJ2-2
ASSQKRRGAYEQY | TRBV11-3 | NA | few | TRBJ2-7
ASLSHSNTIY | TRBV2 | NA | NA | TRBJ1-3
ASSPMGQGAREAF | TRBV18 | TRBD1 | NA | TRBJ1-1